One sample yielded the 23 T cell receptor beta chains listed below, sequenced in a study of shared clonotypes between healthy human individuals. Some clones are missing from TCRdb's copy, which holds only in-frame ones; the method was immunoSEQ multiplex PCR. The data show about 1.5 million clones, approximately 97% seen once. The sample was naive CD4+ T cells sorted from blood. Documented subset: CD45RA+ positively selected. These receptors all stem from a man aged 25 to 45 in good health.

This chain uses TRBV4-2 with TRBJ1-2, with D tentatively TRBD1 (5 bases). CDR3 length equals 13 residues. V was clipped by 0 bases and J by 14 bases, with 16 bases between them. CDR1 and CDR2 (germline): LGHNA, YNFKEQ. DNA for the CDR3: TGTGCCAGCAGCCAAGATTGGGGACTGCCTCTTACCTTC. Encoded protein: CASSQDWGLPLTF.

This chain connects TRBV6-5 to TRBJ2-7, with D tentatively TRBD1 or TRBD2 (5 bases each). CDR3 size: 15 residues. V lost 2 bases and J 2 bases, leaving 13 bases between the germline ends. Germline CDR1 is MNHEY and CDR2 is SVGAGI. The CDR3 bases are TGTGCCAGCAGTTACGGGGTTGGGGGACCCTACGAGCAGTACTTC. Protein sequence: CASSYGVGGPYEQYF.

J is TRBJ2-7 and V is TRBV5-4; TRBD1 might be the D (6 bases). In germline, CDR1 is SGHNT, CDR2 YYREEE (reference sequence). Trimming stripped 0 bases from V and 2 bases from J, with 9 bases between. The CDR3 consists of 14 residues. CDR3 nucleotides: TGTGCCAGCAGCTTGGGACAGGAGACCTACGAGCAGTACTTC. As protein: CASSLGQETYEQYF. The full variable domain, in which reference TRBV5-4 and TRBJ2-7 provide the parts outside the CDR3, is ETGVTQSPTHLIKTRGQQVTLRCSSQSGHNTVSWYQQALGQGPQFIFQYYREEENGRGNFPPRFSGLQFPNYSSELNVNALELDDSALYLCASSLGQETYEQYFGPGTRLTVT.

The V call is TRBV28, the J call TRBJ1-2; D is perhaps TRBD1 (5 bases). This CDR3 comprises 14 residues. Deletions cut 7 bases from V and 2 bases from J, with 14 bases between. Germline CDR1 MDHEN, CDR2 SYDVKM. The CDR3 bases are TGTGCCAGCATCTTGAGGGACGGAAACTATGGCTACACCTTC. Encoded protein: CASILRDGNYGYTF.

As regards this clone: This sample includes further DNA sequences coding for the same CDR3. This chain joins TRBV5-1 and TRBJ2-5, with a tentative D call TRBD2 (6 bases). V was cut by 1 base and J by 2 bases, with 9 bases left in between. There are 14 residues in the CDR3. Germline V gene sequence: CDR1 SGHRS, CDR2 YFSETQ. The CDR3 loop reads CASSLSGGQETQYF. The CDR3 bases are TGCGCCAGCAGCTTGTCCGGGGGACAAGAGACCCAGTACTTC.

The J gene is TRBJ2-3, the V gene TRBV9, with D tentatively TRBD2 (6 bases). There are 13 residues in the CDR3. Trimming stripped 6 bases from V and 2 bases from J, with 10 bases between. CDR1 and CDR2 (germline): SGDLS, YYNGEE. The CDR3: CASNSGTTDTQYF. The CDR3 DNA reads as TGTGCCAGCAATAGCGGAACCACAGATACGCAGTATTTT.

In its sample, this clone was seen once. In nucleotides, the CDR3 is TGTGCCAGCAGCCTCCGCGGCGGGGGGGTTAGTCTCGAGACCCAGTACTTC. It yields the protein CASSLRGGGVSLETQYF. The chain uses TRBV5-8 and TRBJ2-5; 9 bases fit TRBD2. Trimming took 4 bases from V and 5 from J; bases not matched to a gene: 15. Germline assignment: CDR1 SGHTS and CDR2 YDEGEE. This CDR3 is built from 17 residues.

The chain joins TRBV5-1 to TRBJ2-7; 12 bases are a match to TRBD1. The V gene's germline CDR1 is SGHRS and CDR2 YFSETQ. V gave up 4 bases and J gave up 2 bases; unmatched junction bases: 4. The CDR3 covers 15 residues. The CDR3 DNA is TGCGCCAGCAGCCTCGGGACAGGGGGCGCCTACGAGCAGTACTTC. It encodes CASSLGTGGAYEQYF.

V is TRBV5-1 and J is TRBJ2-1; 10 nucleotides match TRBD1. The V segment lost 3 bases and the J segment 8 bases; nucleotides outside the gene matches: 11. CDR3 length: 16 residues. Germline V gene lookup returns CDR1 SGHRS and CDR2 YFSETQ. CDR3 in DNA: TGCGCCAGCAGCTCGATCCGGGACAGGGGTATCTATGAGCAGTTCTTC. Amino acid sequence: CASSSIRDRGIYEQFF. Based on the CDR3 plus reference TRBV5-1 and TRBJ2-1, the full variable domain is KAGVTQTPRYLIKTRGQQVTLSCSPISGHRSVSWYQQTPGQGLQFLFEYFSETQRNKGNFPGRFSGRQFSNSRSEMNVSTLELGDSALYLCASSSIRDRGIYEQFFGPGTRLTVL.

This clone appeared a single time. J is TRBJ1-2 and V is TRBV7-2; no firm D call. CDR1 is SGHTA, CDR2 FQGNSA, per germline. The CDR3 is made up of 14 amino acids. Trimming shortened V by 0 bases and J by 0 bases, and 5 bases separated the two germline ends. In DNA, the CDR3 is TGTGCCAGCAGCTTAGCCAGTACTAACTATGGCTACACCTTC. Protein sequence: CASSLASTNYGYTF.

This rearrangement joins TRBV7-3 to TRBJ2-7; TRBD1 matches 10 bases. The length of the CDR3 is 15 residues. The V gene end was trimmed by 5 bases and the J gene end by 6 bases; junction bases not matched to a gene: 10. CDR1 is SGHTA, CDR2 FQGTGA, per germline. The CDR3 reads CASSQTGTGVSEQYF. CDR3 DNA: TGTGCCAGCAGCCAAACCGGGACAGGGGTCTCCGAGCAGTACTTC.

The chain joins TRBV27 to TRBJ2-7, with TRBD1 as a possible D gene (6 bases). The V gene's germline CDR1 is MNHEY and CDR2 SMNVEV (reference sequence). Trimming took off 3 bases at V and 1 base at J, with 22 bases between the two ends. The CDR3 contains 18 residues. CDR3 sequence (DNA): TGTGCCAGCAGTTTCGCTCGTGGTGGCAGGGGATATTCCTACGAGCAGTACTTC. Translation: CASSFARGGRGYSYEQYF.

The chain is built from TRBV5-4 and TRBJ1-1; 7 positions agree with TRBD1. V lost 3 bases, J lost 5 bases, and 7 bases stayed unmatched. The CDR3 has 14 residues. Germline lookup yields CDR1 SGHNT and CDR2 YYREEE (reference sequence). The CDR3: CASSSDRRRTEAFF. CDR3 bases: TGTGCCAGCAGCTCGGACAGGCGGAGGACTGAAGCTTTCTTT.

V and J are TRBV11-2 and TRBJ1-4; TRBD1 might be the D (6 bases). V gave up 1 base and J gave up 0 bases, with 9 bases separating them. Germline CDR1 and CDR2: SGHAT and FQNNGV. The CDR3 extends over 16 amino acids. The CDR3, as DNA: TGTGCCAGCAGCTTAGGGACAGCGGCAACTAATGAAAAACTGTTTTTT. Translating it yields CASSLGTAATNEKLFF.

The genes are TRBV18 and TRBJ2-6, with D perhaps matching TRBD2 (6 bases). This CDR3 region has 16 residues. In germline, CDR1 is KGHSH, CDR2 LQKENI. The ends were cut back, 8 bases at V and 0 bases at J, with 14 bases in the middle. The CDR3 DNA reads as TGTGCCAGCACCTGGACGGGACTCTCTGGGGCCAACGTCCTGACTTTC. Translation gives CASTWTGLSGANVLTF.

The table lists this clone with a count of one. V is TRBV6-1 and J is TRBJ2-7; TRBD2 agrees at 8 bases. Germline lookup yields CDR1 MNHNS and CDR2 SASEGT. The CDR3 covers 13 residues. With 5 bases clipped from V and 3 bases from J, the junction kept 3 bases outside the gene matches. CDR3: CASSRGGDYEQYF. The CDR3, as DNA: TGTGCCAGCAGTCGGGGGGGCGACTACGAGCAGTACTTC.

This clone is a singleton in its sample. The V call is TRBV29-1, the J call TRBJ2-1; D possibly corresponds to TRBD2 (6 bases). V dropped 5 bases and J dropped 4 bases, with 15 bases sitting between them. The germline V gene has CDR1 SQVTM and CDR2 ANQGSEA. CDR3 length: 14 amino acids. CDR3 DNA sequence: TGCAGCGTTTCCAGCGCGGGGATTTACAATGAGCAGTTCTTC. Translating it yields CSVSSAGIYNEQFF.

The chain recombines TRBV2 with TRBJ2-1; TRBD2 matches at 9 bases. J gave up 0 bases and V 11 bases, and 5 bases lay outside the gene matches. CDR1 SNHLY and CDR2 FYNNEI come from the germline V gene. There are 14 residues in the CDR3. CDR3 in amino acids: CAGTSHSSYNEQFF. DNA of the CDR3: TGTGCCGGGACTAGCCACAGCTCCTACAATGAGCAGTTCTTC.

V and J are TRBV19 and TRBJ1-1; 7 nucleotides align to TRBD1. CDR1 and CDR2 (germline): LNHDA, SQIVND (reference sequence). The CDR3 spans 17 residues. The V and J ends lost 1 base and 0 bases, in that order; junction bases with no gene match: 8. This CDR3 reads CASSIVAPTGMNTEAFF. CDR3 bases: TGTGCCAGTAGTATAGTGGCCCCGACAGGGATGAACACTGAAGCTTTCTTT.

The chain combines TRBV28 with TRBJ1-1; a weak D match, TRBD1 (6 bases). This CDR3 has 14 amino acids. The V gene's germline CDR1 is MDHEN and CDR2 SYDVKM. V lost 8 bases and J lost 11, with 24 bases in between. CDR3 residues: CASGLQGFSVDAFF. CDR3 DNA: TGTGCCAGCGGTCTTCAGGGGTTTAGCGTGGATGCTTTCTTT.

The chain joins TRBV10-3 to TRBJ1-5; 9 positions agree with TRBD1. The germline V gene encodes CDR1 ENHRY and CDR2 SYGVKD. With 6 bases clipped from V and 4 bases from J, the junction kept 7 bases outside the gene matches. The CDR3 runs to 15 residues. The CDR3 DNA reads as TGTGCCATCAGCCCTGACAGGGGGTGGAATCAGCCCCAGCATTTT. This gives the protein CAISPDRGWNQPQHF.

The chain couples TRBV18 to TRBJ2-7; 7 nucleotides match TRBD2. The germline V gene has CDR1 KGHSH and CDR2 LQKENI. The J segment lost 4 bases and the V segment lost 3 bases, leaving 9 bases of the junction unmatched. The CDR3 totals 15 residues. This chain's CDR3 is CASSPGSGTLYEQYF. CDR3 nucleotide sequence: TGTGCCAGCTCACCGGGGAGCGGGACCTTATACGAGCAGTACTTC. The entire variable domain, with the rest obtained from reference TRBV18 and TRBJ2-7, is as follows: NAGVMQNPRHLVRRRGQEARLRCSPMKGHSHVYWYRQLPEEGLKFMVYLQKENIIDESGMPKERFSAEFPKEGPSILRIQQVVRGDSAAYFCASSPGSGTLYEQYFGPGTRLTVT.

J is TRBJ2-3 and V is TRBV7-2; no clear D. Trimming left V 4 bases short and J 5 bases short, with 13 bases between. Per germline, CDR1 SGHTA and CDR2 FQGNSA. This CDR3 region has 14 residues. The CDR3 coding sequence is TGTGCCAGCAGCTCATCCCTTGGGGTAGATACGCAGTATTTT. This sequence encodes CASSSSLGVDTQYF.